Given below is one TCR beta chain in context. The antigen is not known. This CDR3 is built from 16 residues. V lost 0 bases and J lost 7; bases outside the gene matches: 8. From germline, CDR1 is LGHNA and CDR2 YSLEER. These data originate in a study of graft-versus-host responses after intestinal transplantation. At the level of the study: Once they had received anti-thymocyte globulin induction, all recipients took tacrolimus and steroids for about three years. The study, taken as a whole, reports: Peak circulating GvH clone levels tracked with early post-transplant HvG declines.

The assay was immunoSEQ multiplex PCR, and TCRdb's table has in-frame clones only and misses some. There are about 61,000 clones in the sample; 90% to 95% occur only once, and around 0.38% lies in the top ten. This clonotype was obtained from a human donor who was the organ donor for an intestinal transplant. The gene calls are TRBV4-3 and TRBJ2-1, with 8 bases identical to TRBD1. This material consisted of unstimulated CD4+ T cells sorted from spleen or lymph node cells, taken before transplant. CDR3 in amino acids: CASSQDPNRGMNEQFF. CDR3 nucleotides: TGCGCCAGCAGCCAAGACCCCAACAGGGGGATGAATGAGCAGTTCTTC.